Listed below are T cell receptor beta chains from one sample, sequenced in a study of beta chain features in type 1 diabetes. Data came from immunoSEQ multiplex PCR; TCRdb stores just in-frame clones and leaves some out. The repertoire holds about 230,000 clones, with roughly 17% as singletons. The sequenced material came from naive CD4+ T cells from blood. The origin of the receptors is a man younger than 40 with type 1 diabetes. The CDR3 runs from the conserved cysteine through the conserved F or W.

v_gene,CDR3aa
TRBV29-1,CSVVGSGSETQYF
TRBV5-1,CASSLEGSGPQHF
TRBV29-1,CSVVFRSPGETQYF
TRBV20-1,CSATIATQYF
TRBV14,CASSQDGTSGRTYNEQFF
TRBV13,CASSKRLAGTAGTQYF
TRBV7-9,CASSETQGYQETQYF
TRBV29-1,CSVEFQGTDTQYF
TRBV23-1,CASSQSGLDYTDTQYF
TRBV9,CASSVGQNSNYGYTF
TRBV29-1,CSGWDRGKNGYTF
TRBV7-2,CASSWGQGSYEQYF
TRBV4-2,CASSQDGYNEQFF
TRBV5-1,CASSVPPSTDTQYF
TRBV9,CASSVVSGSPTPTQYF
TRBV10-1,CASGQETQYF
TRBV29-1,CSVRPLRRDTEAFF
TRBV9,CASSVRDAGDIQYF
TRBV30,CAWSRQGSTGELFF
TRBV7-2,CASSLERNYEQYF
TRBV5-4,CASSPARGGRAGTGELFF
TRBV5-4,CASSPSNSGANVLTF
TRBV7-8,CASSPGTGTSTDTQYF
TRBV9,CASQTGGTDTQYF
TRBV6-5,CASSPQGTDTQYF
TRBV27,CASSLMDAGEVFYEQYF
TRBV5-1,CASSLWANSYNEQFF
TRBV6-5,CASKTGGGFDEQYF
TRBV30,CAWSVHPTQPQHF
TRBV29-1,CSVAAAQARLGGYTF
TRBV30,CAWSVSRDSKYSNQPQHF
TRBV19,CASSPSGSYNEQFF
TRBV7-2,CASSLGVSAGPTDTQYF
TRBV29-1,CSVEGRLKRERYGNEQFF
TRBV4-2,CASSQYGASGNSDEQFF
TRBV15,CATSRSRTSGRTDTQYF
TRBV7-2,CASSLASDRDEQYF
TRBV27,CASSQTGAPGTYQHF
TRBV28,CASSPYNEQFF
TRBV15,CATRRGGFQPQHF
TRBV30,CAWSVLGSYGYTF
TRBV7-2,CASSFGPWADEQFF
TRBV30,CAWTSSYEQYF
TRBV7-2,CASSLVGPEQYF
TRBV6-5,CASSLTVYTDTQYF
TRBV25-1,CASAPGLGTDTQYF
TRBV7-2,CASRISEAGTQFF
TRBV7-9,CASSPPGQGKVGIQYF
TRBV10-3,CAIGSGSGTDTQYF
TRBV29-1,CSVENTDTQYF
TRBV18,CASSQGNTEAFF
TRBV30,CAWSARGHSVGVSTGYTF
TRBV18,CASSRPNQPQHF
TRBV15,CATSRAGGTYEQYF
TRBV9,CASSSTGSSYNEQFF
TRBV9,CASSTTQFRSQGEQFF
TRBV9,CASSVNRDNEQFF
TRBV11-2,CASSHRRGVEAFF